Shown below are 30 T cell receptor beta chains from a single sample sequenced in a study of blood T cell repertoires in COVID-19. Libraries were prepared by immunoSEQ multiplex PCR; TCRdb keeps only in-frame clonotypes and omits some of them. Among around 330,000 clones, under 95% were seen once, and the ten largest hold 2% to 3%. Sequencing input: PBMCs or T cells enriched from blood (not recorded which). All receptors derive from a man between 60 and 75 years old who had recovered from COVID-19.

This clone has just a few counts. The CDR3 protein is CASSSSGGREAFF. Written as DNA, the CDR3 is TGTGCCAGCAGCTCATCCGGAGGGAGGGAAGCTTTCTTT. The V and J genes are TRBV12-3 or TRBV12-4 and TRBJ1-1; D is uncertain. The CDR3 extends over 13 amino acids. V shed 6 bases and J shed 8 bases, with 16 bases lying between them.

As for this clone: This sample also contains other DNA sequences that code for the same CDR3. J is TRBJ2-7 and V is TRBV18; D remains ambiguous. Germline V lookup: CDR1 KGHSH, CDR2 LQKENI. Trimming shortened V by 6 bases and J by 0 bases, and 6 bases separated the two germline ends. The CDR3 extends over 12 amino acids. The CDR3 protein is CASSPSSYEQYF. CDR3 in DNA: TGTGCCAGCTCTCCTAGCTCCTACGAGCAGTACTTC. The full variable domain, its missing parts supplied by reference TRBV18 and TRBJ2-7, is NAGVMQNPRHLVRRRGQEARLRCSPMKGHSHVYWYRQLPEEGLKFMVYLQKENIIDESGMPKERFSAEFPKEGPSILRIQQVVRGDSAAYFCASSPSSYEQYFGPGTRLTVT.

The chain employs TRBV24-1 and TRBJ2-1; 7 nucleotides agree with TRBD2. This CDR3 has 19 amino acids. J lost 1 base, V lost 3 bases, and 14 bases had no gene match. Germline loops: CDR1 KGHDR, CDR2 SFDVKD. CDR3 nucleotides: TGTGCCACCAGTGATCCCCCGGGCGGGAGTTTTGGTTCCTACAATGAGCAGTTCTTC. Residues: CATSDPPGGSFGSYNEQFF.

This clone was seen a single time. This same CDR3 is encoded by further DNA sequences in the sample. This chain links TRBV5-1 with TRBJ1-2; the D gene is possibly TRBD1 (5 bases). The CDR3 extends over 14 amino acids. Germline CDR1 reads SGHRS; CDR2 reads YFSETQ. The V gene lost 3 bases and the J gene lost 5 bases, with 14 bases spanning the gap. In DNA form, the CDR3 reads TGCGCCAGCAGCTCCGGGACGGGAGATTATGGCTACACCTTC. It encodes CASSSGTGDYGYTF.

The chain recombines TRBV19 with TRBJ1-5; D uncertain. Germline assignment: CDR1 LNHDA and CDR2 SQIVND (reference sequence). V was cut by 10 bases and J by 4 bases, with 14 bases left in between. The CDR3 covers 13 residues. CDR3 bases: TGTGCCACGGCCTTTTCCGGGAATCAGCCCCAGCATTTT. It specifies CATAFSGNQPQHF.

The V call is TRBV11-3, the J call TRBJ2-5; 13 nucleotides match TRBD2. Germline CDR1 reads SGHNT; CDR2 reads YENEEA. The CDR3 spans 15 residues. V shed 3 bases, J shed 5 bases, and the junction held 3 bases outside the gene matches. The CDR3 region is CASSFGLAGEETQYF. Here the CDR3 DNA reads TGTGCCAGCAGCTTCGGACTAGCGGGGGAGGAGACCCAGTACTTC.

Here the CDR3 reads CASSLDSPWSEQFF. As DNA, the CDR3 is TGTGCCAGCAGTTTGGACTCCCCTTGGTCTGAGCAGTTCTTC. The V gene is TRBV27, the J gene TRBJ2-1; tentative D call: TRBD2 (5 bases). V gave up 3 bases and J gave up 9 bases, with 15 bases separating them. The CDR3 runs 14 residues. Germline-derived CDR1 and CDR2 are MNHEY and SMNVEV (reference sequence).

The sample holds one count of this clone. This chain uses TRBV7-8 with TRBJ2-3; 10 bases align to TRBD2. Unmatched junction bases numbered 14, after V lost 7 bases and J lost 1 base. The CDR3 spans 18 residues. Germline V gives CDR1 SGHVS, CDR2 FQNEAQ. In DNA form, the CDR3 reads TGTGCCAGCACCTCCGTAGAGGGTAGCGGGGGGCGCACAGATACGCAGTATTTT. Amino acids: CASTSVEGSGGRTDTQYF.

This sequence joins TRBV5-1 and TRBJ1-1; 7 positions agree with TRBD1. Trimming cost V 0 bases and J 1 base; bases outside gene matches: 6. The CDR3 is 16 residues long. Germline lookup yields CDR1 SGHRS and CDR2 YFSETQ. The CDR3 coding sequence is TGCGCCAGCAGCTTGGAGCCGCGACAGGGGAACACTGAAGCTTTCTTT. Amino acid sequence: CASSLEPRQGNTEAFF. Complete variable domain (other parts from reference TRBV5-1 and TRBJ1-1): KAGVTQTPRYLIKTRGQQVTLSCSPISGHRSVSWYQQTPGQGLQFLFEYFSETQRNKGNFPGRFSGRQFSNSRSEMNVSTLELGDSALYLCASSLEPRQGNTEAFFGQGTRLTVV.

The genes are TRBV15 and TRBJ2-5, with TRBD1 as a possible D gene (7 bases). The length of the CDR3 is 15 residues. From germline, CDR1 is LNHNV and CDR2 YYDKDF (reference sequence). V gave up 0 bases and J gave up 7 bases, with 15 bases separating them. The CDR3 DNA is TGTGCCACCAGCAGAGAAAACCGACAGGGAGGGACCCAGTACTTC. This translates into CATSRENRQGGTQYF.

The gene calls are TRBV24-1 and TRBJ2-2; a possible D gene is TRBD2 (7 bases). Looked up from germline, CDR1 is KGHDR and CDR2 is SFDVKD. The CDR3 spans 15 residues. V was cut by 0 bases and J by 6 bases, with 10 bases left in between. The CDR3 coding sequence is TGTGCCACCAGTGATTTGGTGGGGGGGCCCGGGGAGCTGTTTTTT. Its translation is CATSDLVGGPGELFF.

This clone was recorded only once. V is TRBV13 and J is TRBJ2-7, with D possibly TRBD2 on 6 matching bases. Germline lookup yields CDR1 PRHDT and CDR2 FYEKMQ (reference sequence). The CDR3 extends over 18 amino acids. Trimming removed 5 bases at V and 2 bases at J, with 25 bases between. The CDR3 is CASSTLPTRKGLAYEQYF. CDR3 nucleotide sequence: TGTGCCAGCAGCACCCTCCCGACTAGAAAGGGTTTGGCCTACGAGCAGTACTTC. Full variable domain (outside the CDR3, taken from reference TRBV13 and TRBJ2-7): AAGVIQSPRHLIKEKRETATLKCYPIPRHDTVYWYQQGPGQDPQFLISFYEKMQSDKGSIPDRFSAQQFSDYHSELNMSSLELGDSALYFCASSTLPTRKGLAYEQYFGPGTRLTVT.

V is TRBV18 and J is TRBJ2-5; TRBD1 matches 7 bases. J gave up 1 base and V 5 bases, and 7 bases lay outside the gene matches. Germline V gene sequence: CDR1 KGHSH, CDR2 LQKENI. The CDR3 runs to 15 residues. The CDR3 loop reads CASSGRTGAQETQYF. DNA for the CDR3: TGTGCCAGCTCAGGACGGACAGGTGCCCAAGAGACCCAGTACTTC.

The rearrangement links TRBV5-5 to TRBJ1-3, with D maybe TRBD1 (5 bases). Germline V gives CDR1 SGHKS, CDR2 YYEKEE (reference sequence). The V gene lost 4 bases and the J gene lost 0 bases, with 17 bases spanning the gap. The CDR3 runs to 17 residues. The CDR3 DNA reads TGTGCCAGCAGCAGAATACCCAGGGTTAACTCTGGAAACACCATATATTTT. It codes for CASSRIPRVNSGNTIYF.

The rearrangement joins TRBV4-1 to TRBJ2-7, with 11 bases aligning to TRBD1. Germline-derived CDR1 and CDR2 are MGHRA and YSYEKL. The CDR3 loop spans 15 amino acids. The ends lost 1 base at V and 7 bases at J; junction bases unmatched: 6. The CDR3 region is CASSQAGTGGWEQYF. In nucleotides, the CDR3 is TGCGCCAGCAGCCAAGCCGGGACAGGGGGTTGGGAGCAGTACTTC.

The chain recombines TRBV6-6 with TRBJ1-3; D perhaps matches TRBD1 (5 bases). Germline V gives CDR1 MNHNY, CDR2 SVGAGI (reference sequence). V lost 5 bases and J lost 1, with 12 bases in between. The CDR3 totals 15 residues. CDR3 residues: CASSDPGRSGNTIYF. CDR3 in DNA: TGTGCCAGCAGTGACCCAGGGAGGTCTGGAAACACCATATATTTT.

This clone was found once. The genes are TRBV27 and TRBJ1-6, with D unclear. The CDR3 contains 18 residues. V shed 4 bases and J shed 4 bases, with 20 bases lying between them. Germline values: CDR1 MNHEY, CDR2 SMNVEV (reference sequence). The CDR3 bases are TGTGCCAGCAGTTCCGGGGAAGCAGTATTCGGGTATAATTCACCCCTCCACTTT. Translated, it gives CASSSGEAVFGYNSPLHF.

This clone was recorded a few times. V and J are TRBV6-5 and TRBJ2-7, with 8 nucleotides matching TRBD1. Germline assignment: CDR1 MNHEY and CDR2 SVGAGI. This CDR3 is built from 14 residues. Trimming at V came to 6 bases and at J to 3 bases, leaving 7 bases not matched to a gene. In DNA form, the CDR3 reads TGTGCCAGCAGGGGGACAGGTAACAACTACGAGCAGTACTTC. Translating it yields CASRGTGNNYEQYF.

The chain recombines TRBV2 with TRBJ1-1, with D perhaps TRBD1 (6 bases). V was cut by 6 bases and J by 5 bases, with 16 bases left in between. The CDR3 contains 14 residues. Germline CDR1 and CDR2: SNHLY and FYNNEI. The CDR3 is CASRMLQGRTEAFF. CDR3 coding DNA: TGTGCCAGCAGAATGCTACAGGGCCGAACTGAAGCTTTCTTT. Full variable domain (outside the CDR3, taken from reference TRBV2 and TRBJ1-1): EPEVTQTPSHQVTQMGQEVILRCVPISNHLYFYWYRQILGQKVEFLVSFYNNEISEKSEIFDDQFSVERPDGSNFTLKIRSTKLEDSAMYFCASRMLQGRTEAFFGQGTRLTVV.

The J gene is TRBJ1-1, the V gene TRBV7-9, with 12 nucleotides matching TRBD1. The V gene end was trimmed by 1 base and the J gene end by 5 bases; junction bases not matched to a gene: 5. This CDR3 has 16 residues. The germline gives CDR1 SEHNR, CDR2 FQNEAQ (reference sequence). CDR3 loop: CASSLGDRGRWTEAFF. The DNA of the CDR3 is TGTGCCAGCAGCTTAGGGGACAGGGGGCGGTGGACTGAAGCTTTCTTT.

This clone was seen more than once but under ten times. The chain links TRBV4-2 to TRBJ1-2; a possible D gene is TRBD1 (6 bases). Trimming shortened V by 0 bases and J by 8 bases, and 10 bases separated the two germline ends. The CDR3 has 13 amino acids. Germline V lookup: CDR1 LGHNA, CDR2 YNFKEQ. This chain's CDR3 is CASSQDAGVGYTF. The CDR3 nucleotides read TGTGCCAGCAGCCAAGACGCAGGGGTAGGCTACACCTTC.

The chain has TRBV6-1 and TRBJ2-5; TRBD1 agrees at 7 bases. V lost 0 bases to trimming and J lost 4 bases; unmatched junction nucleotides: 11. Germline CDR1 reads MNHNS; CDR2 reads SASEGT. The CDR3 has 17 amino acids. CDR3 in amino acids: CASSEAGNRGLGETQYF. The CDR3 nucleotides read TGTGCCAGCAGTGAAGCGGGCAACAGGGGATTGGGAGAGACCCAGTACTTC.

Many counts were recorded for this clone. V is TRBV7-9 and J is TRBJ1-2; D not resolved. The V end was cut by 1 base, the J end by 5 bases, with 17 bases between. The CDR3 runs 16 residues. In germline, CDR1 is SEHNR, CDR2 FQNEAQ (reference sequence). CDR3 residues: CASSLGLVDKAYGYTF. In DNA form, the CDR3 reads TGTGCCAGCAGCTTAGGATTGGTAGACAAGGCATATGGCTACACCTTC. Drawing the rest from reference TRBV7-9 and TRBJ1-2, the complete variable domain is DTGVSQNPRHKITKRGQNVTFRCDPISEHNRLYWYRQTLGQGPEFLTYFQNEAQLEKSRLLSDRFSAERPKGSFSTLEIQRTEQGDSAMYLCASSLGLVDKAYGYTFGSGTRLTVV.

V is TRBV5-1 and J is TRBJ2-7; TRBD2 matches at 9 bases. This CDR3 comprises 18 residues. Germline CDR1 SGHRS, CDR2 YFSETQ. J lost 3 bases, V lost 2 bases, and 15 bases had no gene match. CDR3 nucleotides: TGCGCCAGCAGCTTTGGGGGCGCCGGAACTAGCGGGCGCTACGAGCAGTACTTC. It specifies CASSFGGAGTSGRYEQYF.

The chain uses TRBV3-1 (or the pseudogene TRBV3-2) and TRBJ2-1, with 12 bases identical to TRBD2. Germline CDR1 LGHDT, CDR2 YNNKEL (reference sequence). The V segment lost 4 bases and the J segment 9 bases; nucleotides outside the gene matches: 13. The CDR3 sequence is 17 residues long. The CDR3, as DNA: TGTGCCAGCAGCCCACCCCCGCCTAGCGGGAGGGCTGGTGAGCAGTTCTTC. Amino acids: CASSPPPPSGRAGEQFF.

The rearrangement uses TRBV5-1 and TRBJ1-1, with TRBD1 matching 7 bases. CDR1 and CDR2 from the germline V gene are SGHRS and YFSETQ. The CDR3 consists of 17 residues. The ends lost 4 bases at V and 4 bases at J; junction bases unmatched: 16. The CDR3 spells CASSLRQGAGVSTEAFF. The CDR3 DNA follows: TGCGCCAGCAGCCTACGACAGGGAGCCGGAGTGAGCACTGAAGCTTTCTTT.

CDR3 nucleotide sequence: TGTGCCAGCTCACCTCAGGAGGAGAGGGGCTACACCTTC. Encoded protein: CASSPQEERGYTF. The genes are TRBV18 and TRBJ1-2, with D hard to call. V was trimmed by 3 bases and J by 8 bases, leaving 13 bases between them. The germline gives CDR1 KGHSH, CDR2 LQKENI. The length of the CDR3 is 13 residues.

This chain links TRBV10-1 with TRBJ1-6; D may be TRBD1 (6 bases). The CDR3 loop spans 14 amino acids. CDR1 is WNHNN, CDR2 SYGVQD, per germline (reference sequence). Trimming left V 0 bases short and J 10 bases short, with 10 bases between. In DNA, the CDR3 is TGCGCCAGCAGTGAGTCGACAGGCGGCTCACCCCTCCACTTT. This codes for CASSESTGGSPLHF.

This chain uses TRBV19 with TRBJ1-2, with a possible D match to TRBD1 (6 bases). This CDR3 contains 14 residues. CDR1 and CDR2 (germline): LNHDA, SQIVND (reference sequence). Trimming took 2 bases from V and 4 from J, leaving 11 bases between them. CDR3 nucleotides: TGTGCCAGTAGTATAAAGGACAGTCTCTATGGCTACACCTTC. It translates to CASSIKDSLYGYTF.

The chain carries TRBV7-2 and TRBJ2-3; 11 bases are a match to TRBD2. Losses at the gene ends were 5 bases for V and 2 bases for J; bases not matched to a gene: 9. Germline values: CDR1 SGHTA, CDR2 FQGNSA. The CDR3 loop spans 17 amino acids. In DNA form, the CDR3 reads TGTGCCAGCAGCCCAGAAGCTAGCGGGGGGCCCACAGATACGCAGTATTTT. Its protein product is CASSPEASGGPTDTQYF.